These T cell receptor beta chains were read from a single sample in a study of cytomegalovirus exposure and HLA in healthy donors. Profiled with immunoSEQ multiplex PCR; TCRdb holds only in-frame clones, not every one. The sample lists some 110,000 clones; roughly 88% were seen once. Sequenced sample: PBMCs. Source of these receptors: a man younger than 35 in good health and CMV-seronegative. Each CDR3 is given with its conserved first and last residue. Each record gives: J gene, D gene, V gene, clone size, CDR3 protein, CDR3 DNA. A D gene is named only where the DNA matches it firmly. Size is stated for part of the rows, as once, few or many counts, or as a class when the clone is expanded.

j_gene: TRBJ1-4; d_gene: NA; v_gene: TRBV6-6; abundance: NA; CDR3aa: CASSYTQGGTNEKLFF; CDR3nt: TGTGCCAGCAGTTACACGCAGGGTGGTACTAATGAAAAACTGTTTTTT
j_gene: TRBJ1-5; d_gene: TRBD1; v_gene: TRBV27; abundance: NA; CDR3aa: CASSLSLEPGQGVYSNQPQHF; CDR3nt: TGTGCCAGCAGTTTATCGCTAGAACCGGGACAGGGGGTTTATAGCAATCAGCCCCAGCATTTT
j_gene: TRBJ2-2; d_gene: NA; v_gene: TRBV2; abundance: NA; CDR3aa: CASSVQFTGELFF; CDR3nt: TGTGCCAGCAGTGTCCAGTTCACCGGGGAGCTGTTTTTT
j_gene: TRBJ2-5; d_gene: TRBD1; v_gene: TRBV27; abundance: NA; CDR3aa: CASSTRTGVETQYF; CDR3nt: TGTGCCAGCAGTACCCGGACAGGGGTGGAGACCCAGTACTTC
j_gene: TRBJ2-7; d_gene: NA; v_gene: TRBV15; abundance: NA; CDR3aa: CATSRRGSGHSYEQYF; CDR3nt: TGTGCCACCAGCAGGAGGGGGTCGGGGCACTCCTACGAGCAGTACTTC
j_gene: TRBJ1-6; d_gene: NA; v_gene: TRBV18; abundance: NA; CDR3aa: CASSPERTPPLHF; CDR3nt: TGTGCCAGCTCACCGGAACGGACTCCACCCCTCCACTTT
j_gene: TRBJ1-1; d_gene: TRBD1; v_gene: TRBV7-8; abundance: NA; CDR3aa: CASSRGRGLPEAFF; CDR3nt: TGTGCCAGCAGCCGGGGCAGGGGGCTCCCTGAAGCTTTCTTT
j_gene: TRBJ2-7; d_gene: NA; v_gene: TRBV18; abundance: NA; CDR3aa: CASSPGAAYEQYF; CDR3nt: TGTGCCAGCTCACCAGGGGCAGCCTACGAGCAGTACTTC
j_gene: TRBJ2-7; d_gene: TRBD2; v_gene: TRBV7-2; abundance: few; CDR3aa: CASSLTGTSASYEQYF; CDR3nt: TGTGCCAGCAGCTTAACCGGGACTAGCGCTTCCTACGAGCAGTACTTC
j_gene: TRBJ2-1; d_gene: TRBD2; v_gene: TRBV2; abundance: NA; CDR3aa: CASSPKTGGLNEQFF; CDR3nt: TGTGCCAGCAGCCCCAAAACGGGAGGACTCAATGAGCAGTTCTTC
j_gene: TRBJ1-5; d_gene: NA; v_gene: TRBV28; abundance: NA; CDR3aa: CASSPGLSNQPQHF; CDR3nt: TGTGCCAGCAGTCCAGGACTTAGCAATCAGCCCCAGCATTTT
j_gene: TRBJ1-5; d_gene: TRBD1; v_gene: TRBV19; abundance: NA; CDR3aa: CASQPTGLYQPQHF; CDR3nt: TGTGCCAGCCAACCGACAGGGCTTTATCAGCCCCAGCATTTT
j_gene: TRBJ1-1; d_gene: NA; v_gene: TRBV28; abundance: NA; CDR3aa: CASCISWAQGNTEAFF; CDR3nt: TGTGCCAGCTGCATCTCATGGGCCCAGGGGAACACTGAAGCTTTCTTT
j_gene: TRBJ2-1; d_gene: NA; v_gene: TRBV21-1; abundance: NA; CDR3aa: CASSKRSRTKPKDEQFF; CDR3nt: TGTGCCAGCTCCAAAAGGTCCCGGACAAAACCGAAGGATGAGCAGTTCTTC
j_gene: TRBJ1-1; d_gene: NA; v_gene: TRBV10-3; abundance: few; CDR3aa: CAISDHYTEAFF; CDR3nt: TGTGCCATCAGTGACCACTACACTGAAGCTTTCTTT
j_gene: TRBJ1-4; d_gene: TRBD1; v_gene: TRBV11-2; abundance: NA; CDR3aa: CASSLEGGLNEKLFF; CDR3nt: TGTGCCAGCAGCCTCGAAGGGGGCCTGAATGAAAAACTGTTTTTT
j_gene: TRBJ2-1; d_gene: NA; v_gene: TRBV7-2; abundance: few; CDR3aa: CASSLAGGWDEQFF; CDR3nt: TGTGCCAGCAGCTTAGCGGGAGGCTGGGATGAGCAGTTCTTC